The clone carrying this T cell receptor beta chain was counted at least ten times. Its target is not known. This record comes from a study of beta chain features in type 1 diabetes. Study background: Sorted cell examination encompassed roughly 110,000,000 cells across all samples. General study results and limits: A pattern of fewer insertions and more deletions at VDJ junctions was seen in type 1 diabetes patients. Shortening of TCRB CDR3s, moderate but significant, appeared in all four CD4+ subsets of Type 1 diabetes patients.

Expressed TCRB transcripts were sequenced because the isolated RNA had all been reverse transcribed beforehand. Measured with immunoSEQ multiplex PCR; TCRdb has only the in-frame clones, and not every one. The sample records about 290,000 clones, 8% being singletons. CDR1 MNHEY and CDR2 SMNVEV come from the germline V gene (reference sequence). Trimming left V 5 bases short and J 10 bases short, with 18 bases between. This CDR3 has 14 amino acids. This clonotype was obtained from a woman between 18 and 30 years old in good health. This chain uses TRBV27 with TRBJ2-1, with a possible D match to TRBD1 (6 bases). Sequencing input: central memory CD4+ T cells from blood. Here the CDR3 DNA reads TGTGCCAGCAGTATCCACCCTGCAGGGACAGAGCAGTTCTTC. This gives the protein CASSIHPAGTEQFF.